This T cell receptor beta chain was profiled in a study of blood T cell repertoires in COVID-19. TCRdb keeps only in-frame clones here, not all; method: immunoSEQ multiplex PCR. The data contain about 87,000 clones, around 87% of them singletons. The receptor was derived from a human donor with acute or convalescent COVID-19. The donor label of this sample is uncertain. Sequencing used peripheral blood.

For the CDR3, the DNA is TGTGCCAGCAGTGGGGCAGCATACTACTATGGCTACACCTTC. Encoded protein: CASSGAAYYYGYTF. The chain combines TRBV28 with TRBJ1-2; perhaps TRBD1 as D (5 bases). This CDR3 has 14 residues. Trimming took 5 bases from V and 3 from J, leaving 13 bases between them. Germline-derived CDR1 and CDR2 are MDHEN and SYDVKM.